Shown below are 20 T cell receptor beta chains from a single sample sequenced in a study of T cell repertoires in cytomegalovirus infection. MiXCR, run by TCRdb on the reads, gives a single entry per CDR3 protein. The repertoire has about 200,000 distinct CDR3 sequences, 9.5% of them found once; the top ten carry about 4.2%. Source material: PBMCs. The receptors stem from a human donor in good health (CMV status not recorded). Some clones in this sample may be carry-over from other donors' samples.

This clonotype has ten or more counts. The V call is TRBV7-9, the J call TRBJ2-3; D gene unclear. Trimming removed 5 bases at V and 0 bases at J, with 15 bases between. The germline CDR1 and CDR2 sequences are SEHNR and FQNEAQ (reference sequence). This CDR3 is built from 16 residues. CDR3 region: CASSPNFGSSTDTQYF. In DNA form, the CDR3 reads TGTGCCAGCAGCCCGAACTTTGGGTCTAGCACAGATACGCAGTATTTT.

The table lists this clonotype with many counts. V gene TRBV14 combines with J gene TRBJ1-1; D unresolved. With 1 base removed from V and 5 bases from J, the gap between germline ends came to 8 bases. Germline assignment: CDR1 SGHDN and CDR2 FVKESK. This CDR3 has 13 residues. CDR3 loop: CASSQVSGTEAFF. The CDR3 bases are TGTGCCAGCAGCCAAGTAAGTGGGACTGAAGCTTTCTTT. The full variable domain, with the rest looked up from reference TRBV14 and TRBJ1-1, is EAGVTQFPSHSVIEKGQTVTLRCDPISGHDNLYWYRRVMGKEIKFLLHFVKESKQDESGMPNNRFLAERTGGTYSTLKVQPAELEDSGVYFCASSQVSGTEAFFGQGTRLTVV.

This clonotype was observed many times. The chain combines TRBV6-2 or TRBV6-3 with TRBJ2-1, with 7 bases fitting TRBD2. J lost 0 bases, V lost 1 base, and 12 bases had no gene match. Per germline, CDR1 MNHEY and CDR2 SVGEGT. The CDR3 is 19 amino acids. The CDR3 loop is CASSYYIGLGTRSYNEQFF. DNA of the CDR3: TGTGCCAGCAGTTACTATATAGGACTAGGGACCCGCTCCTACAATGAGCAGTTCTTC.

This clonotype was found many times. The rearrangement uses TRBV7-2 and TRBJ2-7; 8 bases match TRBD2. CDR1 is SGHTA and CDR2 is FQGNSA in the germline V gene. The CDR3 totals 15 residues. V trimming: 3 bases; J trimming: 1 base; junction bases outside the gene matches: 5. CDR3 sequence (DNA): TGTGCCAGCAGCTTCCAGCGGGGGAGGTCCTACGAGCAGTACTTC. This sequence encodes CASSFQRGRSYEQYF.

This clonotype was seen ten or more times. The V call is TRBV28, the J call TRBJ1-3, with D tentatively TRBD1 (6 bases). In germline, CDR1 is MDHEN, CDR2 SYDVKM. The CDR3 extends over 14 amino acids. Trimming took 5 bases from V and 5 from J, leaving 13 bases between them. Here the CDR3 reads CASSVQGNRNTIYF. The CDR3 coding sequence is TGTGCCAGCAGTGTTCAGGGGAACAGAAACACCATATATTTT.

The chain employs TRBV5-4 and TRBJ2-1; the match to TRBD2 covers 8 bases. The V and J ends lost 0 bases and 2 bases, in that order; junction bases with no gene match: 4. Per germline, CDR1 SGHNT and CDR2 YYREEE (reference sequence). The CDR3 runs to 16 residues. The chain's CDR3 is CASSLGGGRTYNEQFF. The CDR3 DNA follows: TGTGCCAGCAGCTTGGGTGGCGGGAGGACCTACAATGAGCAGTTCTTC.

This clonotype was detected many times. For the CDR3, the DNA is TGTGCCAGCAGTCGCGACGGGAGGGGAAGAGGGGCACCCCTCCACTTT. As protein: CASSRDGRGRGAPLHF. This rearrangement joins TRBV27 to TRBJ1-6, with a possible D match to TRBD1 (5 bases). CDR1 MNHEY and CDR2 SMNVEV come from the germline V gene (reference sequence). V was clipped by 5 bases and J by 11 bases, with 22 bases between them. The CDR3 consists of 16 residues.

This clonotype occurred a few times. This chain uses TRBV27 with TRBJ2-1, with no clear D. The CDR3 is 12 residues long. CDR1 is MNHEY, CDR2 SMNVEV, per germline (reference sequence). The ends were cut back, 5 bases at V and 6 bases at J, with 8 bases in the middle. CDR3 residues: CASSILGNEQFF. Here the CDR3 DNA reads TGTGCCAGCAGTATATTGGGCAATGAGCAGTTCTTC.

In its sample, this clonotype was seen many times. The chain employs TRBV2 and TRBJ1-3, with D unclear. The ends were cut back, 1 base at V and 2 bases at J, with 6 bases in the middle. The CDR3 has 14 amino acids. Looked up from germline, CDR1 is SNHLY and CDR2 is FYNNEI. The DNA for the CDR3 is TGTGCCAGCAGTGAAGGAGTTCCTGGAAACACCATATATTTT. Its translation is CASSEGVPGNTIYF.

The sample holds a few counts of this clonotype. This chain links TRBV15 with TRBJ2-3, with no clear D. V gave up 1 base and J gave up 1 base, with 3 bases separating them. Germline loops: CDR1 LNHNV, CDR2 YYDKDF (reference sequence). The CDR3 totals 13 residues. CDR3 in amino acids: CATSRVGTDTQYF. Here the CDR3 DNA reads TGTGCCACCAGCAGAGTCGGCACAGATACGCAGTATTTT.

Comment on this clonotype: With a much larger clone just one base away, this may be a read error. The chain combines TRBV7-2 with TRBJ1-2; a weak D match, TRBD1 (5 bases). The CDR3 is 15 residues long. The germline gives CDR1 SGHTA, CDR2 FQGNSA. The V gene lost 5 bases and the J gene lost 3 bases, with 16 bases spanning the gap. The CDR3, as DNA: TGTGCCAGCAGCCGCACGGGGCTCAAGGACTATGGCTACACCTTC. Its protein is CASSRTGLKDYGYTF.

The J gene is TRBJ2-5, the V gene TRBV18; 13 nucleotides match TRBD2. The CDR3 consists of 17 residues. V shed 6 bases, J shed 1 base, and the junction held 8 bases outside the gene matches. CDR1 KGHSH and CDR2 LQKENI come from the germline V gene. The CDR3 bases are TGTGCCAGCTCGCCGGGACTAGCGGGGTCAGGCCAAGAGACCCAGTACTTC. Translated: CASSPGLAGSGQETQYF. The full variable domain, its missing parts supplied by reference TRBV18 and TRBJ2-5, is NAGVMQNPRHLVRRRGQEARLRCSPMKGHSHVYWYRQLPEEGLKFMVYLQKENIIDESGMPKERFSAEFPKEGPSILRIQQVVRGDSAAYFCASSPGLAGSGQETQYFGPGTRLLVL.

This clonotype came up many times. The rearrangement joins TRBV12-3 or TRBV12-4 to TRBJ1-2; D gene uncertain. The CDR3 covers 14 residues. Trimming stripped 5 bases from V and 2 bases from J, with 12 bases between. The DNA for the CDR3 is TGTGCCAGCAGTCCGAGGACCGGGAACTATGGCTACACCTTC. As protein: CASSPRTGNYGYTF.

This clonotype was counted ten times or more. The rearrangement joins TRBV7-2 to TRBJ2-2; 12 bases are a match to TRBD2. The V gene's germline CDR1 is SGHTA and CDR2 FQGNSA. This CDR3 contains 18 residues. The V gene end was trimmed by 1 base and the J gene end by 7 bases; junction bases not matched to a gene: 10. In nucleotides, the CDR3 is TGTGCCAGCAGCTTAGGGGGGAGACTAGCGGGAGCGAACGGGGAGCTGTTTTTT. It yields the protein CASSLGGRLAGANGELFF.

This clonotype was seen more than once but under ten times. CDR3 sequence (DNA): TGTGCCAGCAGTTCACCATCTGAGACCCAGTACTTC. Its translation is CASSSPSETQYF. This sequence joins TRBV28 and TRBJ2-5; no reliable D call. CDR3 length: 12 amino acids. Germline V CDR1 and CDR2: MDHEN, SYDVKM. V dropped 4 bases and J dropped 5 bases, with 8 bases sitting between them.

This clonotype was observed at least ten times. The genes are TRBV6-2 or TRBV6-3 and TRBJ2-2, with TRBD2 matching over 7 bases. The CDR3 contains 15 residues. In germline, CDR1 is MNHEY, CDR2 SVGEGT. J lost 5 bases, V lost 4 bases, and 7 bases had no gene match. The CDR3 here is CASSSRLAVTGELFF. The CDR3 DNA is TGTGCCAGCAGTTCGAGACTAGCTGTTACCGGGGAGCTGTTTTTT.

This clonotype was seen repeatedly, ten times or more. The genes are TRBV12-3 or TRBV12-4 and TRBJ1-3, with D unresolved. Between the trimmed V and J ends, which lost 6 bases and 2 bases, there was a span of 14 bases. The CDR3 runs to 15 residues. In DNA, the CDR3 is TGTGCCAGCAGCGGGGATCAACGACCTGGAAACACCATATATTTT. It specifies CASSGDQRPGNTIYF.

This clonotype has only a few counts. The chain uses TRBV6-1 and TRBJ2-1, with unresolved D. V was trimmed by 7 bases and J by 4 bases, leaving 14 bases between them. The CDR3 runs to 14 residues. Germline V lookup: CDR1 MNHNS, CDR2 SASEGT. Here the CDR3 reads CASTLDVGYNEQFF. DNA of the CDR3: TGTGCCAGCACCCTAGATGTGGGTTACAATGAGCAGTTCTTC.

This clonotype occurred many times. CDR3 DNA sequence: TGTGCCAGCAGTTTATTAAGGGGACTACTTGCAACTAATGAAAAACTGTTTTTT. Protein: CASSLLRGLLATNEKLFF. This chain links TRBV12-3 or TRBV12-4 with TRBJ1-4, with D possibly TRBD1 on 5 matching bases. The CDR3 length is 18 residues. Trimming cost V 2 bases and J 0 bases, with 16 bases left between them.

V is TRBV5-6 and J is TRBJ2-3; 8 bases are shared with TRBD1. V dropped 5 bases and J dropped 5; count of bases not matched to a gene: 10. This CDR3 spans 15 amino acids. Germline CDR1 and CDR2: SGHDT and YYEEEE. This chain's CDR3 is CASRQFSGGRDTQYF. Written as DNA, the CDR3 is TGTGCCAGCAGACAGTTCTCAGGGGGCAGAGATACGCAGTATTTT. Based on the CDR3 plus reference TRBV5-6 and TRBJ2-3, the full variable domain is DAGVTQSPTHLIKTRGQQVTLRCSPKSGHDTVSWYQQALGQGPQFIFQYYEEEERQRGNFPDRFSGHQFPNYSSELNVNALLLGDSALYLCASRQFSGGRDTQYFGPGTRLTVL.